What follows are 14 T cell receptor beta chains derived from one specimen sequenced in a study of identical twins. TCRdb recomputed calls from the 5' RACE reads with MiXCR, one row per CDR3 protein. The sample records about 700,000 distinct CDR3 sequences, around 8.3% being singletons. A further study also used this sample, focusing on yellow fever vaccine responses in identical twins.

Sequencing was done on a sample of PBMCs. The origin of the receptors is a woman aged 18-29 years in good health.

This clonotype appeared a few times. V usage is TRBV15 and J usage is TRBJ2-4; D tentatively fits TRBD1 or TRBD2 (5 bases each). CDR3 length equals 14 residues. The germline V gene encodes CDR1 LNHNV and CDR2 YYDKDF (reference sequence). V shed 9 bases and J shed 7 bases, with 19 bases lying between them. CDR3 DNA sequence: TGTGCCACTGGAAACCGGGACCAGGGCAACATTCAGTACTTC. Its translation is CATGNRDQGNIQYF.

The rearrangement links TRBV20-1 to TRBJ2-2, with 9 bases that match TRBD2. The CDR3 spans 17 residues. With 0 bases clipped from V and 4 bases from J, the junction kept 9 bases outside the gene matches. CDR1 is DFQATT, CDR2 SNEGSKA, per germline (reference sequence). This chain's CDR3 is CSARDLLEREATGELFF. In DNA form, the CDR3 reads TGCAGTGCTAGAGATCTCTTAGAGCGGGAGGCCACCGGGGAGCTGTTTTTT.

The rearrangement uses TRBV10-2 and TRBJ2-3, with a possible D match to TRBD2 (6 bases). The CDR3 loop spans 15 amino acids. CDR1 and CDR2 from the germline V gene are WSHSY and SAAADI. Trimming removed 4 bases from V and 2 bases from J, with 13 bases in between. In DNA, the CDR3 is TGCGCCAGCAGTGTGAATGGCGGGGTCACAGATACGCAGTATTTT. It yields the protein CASSVNGGVTDTQYF.

This clonotype occurred a few times. The J gene is TRBJ2-1, the V gene TRBV5-4; 10 positions agree with TRBD1. CDR1 and CDR2 (germline): SGHNT, YYREEE (reference sequence). With 3 bases clipped from V and 5 bases from J, the junction kept 8 bases outside the gene matches. The CDR3 loop spans 16 amino acids. The CDR3 coding sequence is TGTGCCAGCAGCTGGGCCGGGACAGGGGTCCACAATGAGCAGTTCTTC. It is translated as CASSWAGTGVHNEQFF.

This clonotype has more than one count but fewer than ten. V gene TRBV30 combines with J gene TRBJ1-1; TRBD1 matches 7 bases. With V trimmed by 4 bases and J by 3 bases, 5 bases remained unmatched. The CDR3 sequence is 13 residues long. Germline-derived CDR1 and CDR2 are GTSNPN and SVGIG (reference sequence). CDR3 loop: CAWTRDSYTEAFF. The CDR3 DNA follows: TGTGCCTGGACGAGGGACAGTTACACTGAAGCTTTCTTT. Complete variable domain (other parts from reference TRBV30 and TRBJ1-1): SQTIHQWPATLVQPVGSPLSLECTVEGTSNPNLYWYRQAAGRGLQLLFYSVGIGQISSEVPQNLSASRPQDRQFILSSKKLLLSDSGFYLCAWTRDSYTEAFFGQGTRLTVV.

This clonotype has a count of ten or more. The junction shows a germline mismatch at one end, possibly a read error. The gene calls are TRBV5-1 and TRBJ2-3; possible D gene TRBD2, 6 bases. CDR1 and CDR2 (germline): SGHRS, YFSETQ. This CDR3 is built from 13 residues. The CDR3: CASSLEGTDTQYF. CDR3 coding DNA: TGTGCCAGCAGCTTGGAGGGGACTGATACGCAGTATTTT.

This clonotype was found a few times. This chain uses TRBV27 with TRBJ2-7; 10 nucleotides align to TRBD2. This CDR3 is built from 15 residues. Per the germline V gene, CDR1 is MNHEY and CDR2 is SMNVEV (reference sequence). J gave up 3 bases and V 6 bases, and 8 bases lay outside the gene matches. The CDR3 bases are TGTGCCAGCAGACAAGGGACTAGCGCAAACTACGAGCAGTACTTC. This sequence encodes CASRQGTSANYEQYF.

This clonotype was picked up many times. This chain links TRBV20-1 with TRBJ2-2, with 8 bases aligning to TRBD1. J gave up 6 bases and V 0 bases, and 12 bases lay outside the gene matches. Germline CDR1 is DFQATT and CDR2 is SNEGSKA (reference sequence). There are 17 residues in the CDR3. The chain's CDR3 is CSARDLRTGFFPGELFF. Written as DNA, the CDR3 is TGCAGTGCTAGAGATCTTAGGACAGGGTTCTTTCCCGGGGAGCTGTTTTTT.

This clonotype was seen repeatedly, ten times or more. The chain couples TRBV5-1 to TRBJ2-2; D may be TRBD1 (6 bases). Trimming removed 4 bases at V and 1 base at J, with 11 bases between. The CDR3 has 15 amino acids. Germline CDR1 SGHRS, CDR2 YFSETQ. The CDR3 coding sequence is TGCGCCAGCAGCCCTGGACAGATGAACACCGGGGAGCTGTTTTTT. It specifies CASSPGQMNTGELFF.

This clonotype was picked up one time. The gene calls are TRBV24-1 and TRBJ2-6, with 7 bases identical to TRBD2. Germline loops: CDR1 KGHDR, CDR2 SFDVKD. The CDR3 spans 16 residues. V lost 4 bases to trimming and J lost 2 bases; unmatched junction nucleotides: 4. The CDR3 bases are TGTGCCACCAGTGAAACTGGGAGGGCTGGGGCCAACGTCCTGACTTTC. Its protein is CATSETGRAGANVLTF.

The rearrangement links TRBV5-1 to TRBJ2-7; unclear D gene. Germline V gives CDR1 SGHRS, CDR2 YFSETQ. The V gene lost 6 bases and the J gene lost 3 bases, with 19 bases spanning the gap. This CDR3 comprises 15 residues. The CDR3 loop reads CASTATAGNRYEQYF. Here the CDR3 DNA reads TGCGCCAGCACCGCGACGGCAGGTAATCGCTACGAGCAGTACTTC. The full variable domain, in which reference TRBV5-1 and TRBJ2-7 provide the parts outside the CDR3, is KAGVTQTPRYLIKTRGQQVTLSCSPISGHRSVSWYQQTPGQGLQFLFEYFSETQRNKGNFPGRFSGRQFSNSRSEMNVSTLELGDSALYLCASTATAGNRYEQYFGPGTRLTVT.

Ten or more counts support this clonotype. V gene TRBV10-3 combines with J gene TRBJ2-5; D is uncertain. The CDR3 has 13 amino acids. Trimming left V 6 bases short and J 5 bases short, with 13 bases between. The V gene's germline CDR1 is ENHRY and CDR2 SYGVKD. CDR3 sequence: CAISEIRPETQYF. As DNA, the CDR3 is TGTGCCATCAGCGAGATTCGACCGGAGACCCAGTACTTC.

This chain uses TRBV15 with TRBJ2-3, with D hard to call. This CDR3 is built from 14 residues. Trimming removed 2 bases from V and 10 bases from J, with 16 bases in between. Germline V gene lookup returns CDR1 LNHNV and CDR2 YYDKDF (reference sequence). CDR3 amino acids: CATSRRDSLPAQYF. As DNA, the CDR3 is TGTGCCACCAGCAGACGAGACTCCCTCCCCGCGCAGTATTTT.

This clonotype was counted at least ten times. V usage is TRBV29-1 and J usage is TRBJ2-1, with 7 bases aligning to TRBD2. The CDR3 length is 14 residues. Trimming at V came to 4 bases and at J to 0 bases, leaving 3 bases not matched to a gene. Germline V lookup: CDR1 SQVTM, CDR2 ANQGSEA. The CDR3 DNA sequence: TGCAGCGTTGTAGGCGGGAGCTCCTACAATGAGCAGTTCTTC. Its protein is CSVVGGSSYNEQFF.